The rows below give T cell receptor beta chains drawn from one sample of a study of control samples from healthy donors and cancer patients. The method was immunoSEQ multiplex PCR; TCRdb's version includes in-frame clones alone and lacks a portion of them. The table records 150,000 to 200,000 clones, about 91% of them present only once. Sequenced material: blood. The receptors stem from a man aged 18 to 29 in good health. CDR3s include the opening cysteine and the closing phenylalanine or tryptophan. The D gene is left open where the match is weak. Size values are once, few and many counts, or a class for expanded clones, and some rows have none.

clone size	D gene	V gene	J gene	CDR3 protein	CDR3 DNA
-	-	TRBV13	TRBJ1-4	CASSGKQGNGEKLFF	TGTGCCAGCAGCGGAAAACAGGGTAACGGAGAAAAACTGTTTTTT
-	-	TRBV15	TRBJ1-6	CATSRDRGLSSPLHF	TGTGCCACCAGCAGAGATCGGGGTTTGAGTTCACCCCTCCACTTT
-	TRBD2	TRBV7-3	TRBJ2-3	CASSLAGGTDTQYF	TGTGCCAGCAGTTTAGCGGGGGGGACTGATACGCAGTATTTT
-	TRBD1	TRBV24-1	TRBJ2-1	CATSDLTGGRGEQFF	TGTGCCACCAGTGACTTGACAGGGGGGCGAGGGGAGCAGTTCTTC
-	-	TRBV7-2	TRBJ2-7	CASSLEGPGEQYF	TGTGCCAGCAGCTTAGAAGGGCCAGGCGAGCAGTACTTC
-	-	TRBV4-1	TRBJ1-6	CASSQRRGSSPLHF	TGCGCCAGCAGCCAACGGAGGGGAAGCTCACCCCTCCACTTT
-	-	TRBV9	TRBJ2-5	CASSVASGAETQYF	TGTGCCAGCAGCGTAGCTTCGGGGGCAGAGACCCAGTACTTC
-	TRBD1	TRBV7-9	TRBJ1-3	CASSPRTGTGNTIYF	TGTGCCAGCAGCCCCCGGACAGGGACTGGAAACACCATATATTTT
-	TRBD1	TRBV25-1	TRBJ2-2	CASSEGQGGTGELFF	TGTGCCAGCAGCGAGGGACAGGGAGGAACCGGGGAGCTGTTTTTT
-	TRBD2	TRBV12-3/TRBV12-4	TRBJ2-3	CASSPGLAAQYF	TGTGCCAGCAGTCCAGGACTAGCAGCGCAGTATTTT
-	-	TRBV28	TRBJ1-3	CASSLDRKGLSGNTIYF	TGTGCCAGCAGTCTGGACAGAAAAGGGCTCTCTGGAAACACCATATATTTT
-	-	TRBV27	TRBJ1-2	CASSTSGGRGGYTF	TGTGCCAGCAGTACCTCGGGGGGTAGAGGTGGCTACACCTTC
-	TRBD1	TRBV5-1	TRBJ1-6	CASTPGQGGSPLHF	TGCGCCAGCACCCCGGGGCAGGGGGGGTCACCCCTCCACTTT
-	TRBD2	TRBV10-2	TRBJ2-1	CASTEGAGGPDEQFF	TGCGCCAGCACCGAGGGGGCGGGGGGGCCCGATGAGCAGTTCTTC
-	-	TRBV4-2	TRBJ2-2	CASSQVAGLESTGELFF	TGTGCCAGCAGCCAAGTGGCAGGGTTGGAAAGCACCGGGGAGCTGTTTTTT
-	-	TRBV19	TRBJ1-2	CASSIKVLGNDGYTF	TGTGCCAGTAGTATCAAGGTTCTGGGGAACGATGGCTACACCTTC
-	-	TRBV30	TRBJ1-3	CAWSGGAPGNTIYF	TGTGCCTGGAGTGGGGGGGCACCTGGAAACACCATATATTTT
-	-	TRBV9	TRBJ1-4	CASSVNRGGIEKLFF	TGTGCCAGCAGCGTGAATCGGGGAGGGATAGAAAAACTGTTTTTT
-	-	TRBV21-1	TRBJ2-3	CASSKDECTDTQYF	TGTGCCAGCAGCAAAGACGAGTGCACAGATACGCAGTATTTT
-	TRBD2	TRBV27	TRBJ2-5	CASSLTGTSGPRGETQYF	TGTGCCAGCAGTTTAACCGGGACTAGCGGCCCCCGTGGAGAGACCCAGTACTTC
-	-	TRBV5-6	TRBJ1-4	CASSWGGVSNEKLFF	TGTGCCAGCAGCTGGGGTGGGGTGTCTAATGAAAAACTGTTTTTT
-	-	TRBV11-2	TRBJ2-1	CASSLEVGVEQFF	TGTGCCAGCAGCTTAGAGGTTGGGGTAGAGCAGTTCTTC
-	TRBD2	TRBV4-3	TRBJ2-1	CASSQEGQRGAFNEQFF	TGCGCCAGCAGCCAAGAAGGTCAGCGGGGGGCTTTTAATGAGCAGTTCTTC
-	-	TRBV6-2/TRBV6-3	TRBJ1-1	CASSLLGPNTEAFF	TGTGCCAGCAGTTTGTTGGGGCCGAACACTGAAGCTTTCTTT
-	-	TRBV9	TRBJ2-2	CASSVDSGAGELFF	TGTGCCAGCAGCGTAGATTCAGGGGCCGGGGAGCTGTTTTTT
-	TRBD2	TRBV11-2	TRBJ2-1	CASSLEYGLAGVLSYNEQFF	TGTGCCAGCAGCTTAGAGTACGGCCTAGCGGGGGTTCTCTCCTACAATGAGCAGTTCTTC
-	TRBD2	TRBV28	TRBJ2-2	CASSLSGGGPTGELFF	TGTGCCAGCAGTTTGTCGGGGGGAGGCCCCACCGGGGAGCTGTTTTTT
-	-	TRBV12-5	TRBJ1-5	CASGLSSFGAQHF	TGTGCTAGTGGTTTGTCCTCTTTCGGGGCCCAGCATTTT
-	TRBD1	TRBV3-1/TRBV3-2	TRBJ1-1	CASSHYLTGKDVNTEAFF	TGTGCCAGCAGCCATTACCTGACAGGGAAGGATGTGAACACTGAAGCTTTCTTT
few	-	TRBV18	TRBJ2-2	CASSPIWSDTGELFF	TGTGCCAGCTCACCCATCTGGTCTGACACCGGGGAGCTGTTTTTT
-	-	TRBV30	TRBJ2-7	CAWKGQFYEQYF	TGTGCCTGGAAAGGGCAGTTCTACGAGCAGTACTTC
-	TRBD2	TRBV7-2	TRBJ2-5	CASSLAGGNQETQYF	TGTGCCAGCAGCTTAGCGGGGGGGAACCAAGAGACCCAGTACTTC
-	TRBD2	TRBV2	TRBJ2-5	CASSEAGGGEETQYF	TGTGCCAGCAGTGAAGCTGGCGGGGGGGAAGAGACCCAGTACTTC
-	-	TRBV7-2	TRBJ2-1	CASSSLTGRGASYNEQFF	TGTGCCAGCAGCTCGTTAACAGGGAGGGGGGCCTCCTACAATGAGCAGTTCTTC
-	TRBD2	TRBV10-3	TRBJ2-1	CAISDQLAGGWEQFF	TGTGCCATCAGTGATCAGCTAGCGGGGGGTTGGGAGCAGTTCTTC
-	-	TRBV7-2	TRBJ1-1	CASSLNIGTEAFF	TGTGCCAGCAGCTTGAACATCGGAACTGAAGCTTTCTTT
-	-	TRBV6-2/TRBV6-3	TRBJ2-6	CASSSDGDSGANVLTF	TGTGCCAGCAGCTCGGACGGTGACTCTGGGGCCAACGTCCTGACTTTC
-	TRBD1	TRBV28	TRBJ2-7	CASSLQGDSEQYF	TGTGCCAGCAGTCTACAGGGGGACAGCGAGCAGTACTTC
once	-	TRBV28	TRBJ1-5	CASSFMGDSNQPQHF	TGTGCCAGCAGTTTTATGGGGGATAGCAATCAGCCCCAGCATTTT
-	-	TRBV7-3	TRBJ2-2	CASSPGPRMGGELFF	TGTGCCAGCAGCCCGGGGCCAAGGATGGGTGGGGAGCTGTTTTTT
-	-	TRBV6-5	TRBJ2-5	CASSILLAQETQYF	TGTGCCAGCAGTATCCTACTAGCTCAAGAGACCCAGTACTTC
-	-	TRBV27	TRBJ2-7	CASSGLMAYSHEQYF	TGTGCCAGCAGTGGGCTAATGGCCTATTCCCACGAGCAGTACTTC
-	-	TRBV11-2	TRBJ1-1	CASSLVRYTEAFF	TGTGCCAGCAGCTTAGTACGGTACACTGAAGCTTTCTTT
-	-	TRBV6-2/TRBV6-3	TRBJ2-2	CASSNARGELFF	TGTGCCAGCAGTAATGCTAGGGGTGAGCTGTTTTTT
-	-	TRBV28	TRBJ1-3	CASSSPLAGSGNTIYF	TGTGCCAGCAGTTCCCCTCTGGCCGGCTCTGGAAACACCATATATTTT
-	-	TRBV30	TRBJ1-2	CAWSNLQVGYGYTF	TGTGCCTGGAGCAACTTACAGGTTGGCTATGGCTACACCTTC
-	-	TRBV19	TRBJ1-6	CASSIRPYSYNSPLHF	TGTGCCAGTAGTATTCGGCCCTACTCCTATAATTCACCCCTCCACTTT
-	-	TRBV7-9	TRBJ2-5	CASSVFKETQYF	TGTGCCAGCAGCGTCTTTAAAGAGACCCAGTACTTC
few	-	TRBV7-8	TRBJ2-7	CASSVGGQSYEQYF	TGTGCCAGTAGTGTGGGGGGCCAGTCCTACGAGCAGTACTTC